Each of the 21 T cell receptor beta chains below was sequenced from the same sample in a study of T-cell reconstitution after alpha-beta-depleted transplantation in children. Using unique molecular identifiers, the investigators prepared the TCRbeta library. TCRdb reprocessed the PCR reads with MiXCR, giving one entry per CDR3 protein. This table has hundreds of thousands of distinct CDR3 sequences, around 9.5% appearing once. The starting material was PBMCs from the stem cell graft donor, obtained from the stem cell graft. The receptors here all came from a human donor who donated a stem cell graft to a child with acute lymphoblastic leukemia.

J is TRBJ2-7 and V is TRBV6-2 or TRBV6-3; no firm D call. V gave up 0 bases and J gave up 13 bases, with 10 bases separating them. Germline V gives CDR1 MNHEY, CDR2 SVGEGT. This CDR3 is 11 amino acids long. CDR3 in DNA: TGTGCCAGCAGTTACTCGAGTAACAGCTACTTC. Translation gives CASSYSSNSYF.

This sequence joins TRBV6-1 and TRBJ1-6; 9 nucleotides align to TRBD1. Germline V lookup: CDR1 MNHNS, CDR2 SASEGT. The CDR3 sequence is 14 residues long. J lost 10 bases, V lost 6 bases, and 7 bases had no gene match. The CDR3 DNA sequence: TGTGCCAGCAGCTCGGGACAGGGTACCTCACCCCTCCACTTT. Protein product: CASSSGQGTSPLHF.

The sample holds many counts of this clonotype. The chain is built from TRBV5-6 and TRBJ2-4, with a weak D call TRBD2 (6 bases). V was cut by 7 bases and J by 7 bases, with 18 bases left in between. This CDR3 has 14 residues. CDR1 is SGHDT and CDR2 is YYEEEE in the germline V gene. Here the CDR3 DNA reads TGTGCCAGCCAGTCAACCCCCGGGGGTAACATTCAGTACTTC. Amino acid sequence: CASQSTPGGNIQYF.

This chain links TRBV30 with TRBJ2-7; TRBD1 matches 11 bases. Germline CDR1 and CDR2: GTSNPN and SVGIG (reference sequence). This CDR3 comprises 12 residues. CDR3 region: CALGQGAGEQYF. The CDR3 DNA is TGTGCTTTAGGACAGGGGGCGGGGGAGCAGTACTTC.

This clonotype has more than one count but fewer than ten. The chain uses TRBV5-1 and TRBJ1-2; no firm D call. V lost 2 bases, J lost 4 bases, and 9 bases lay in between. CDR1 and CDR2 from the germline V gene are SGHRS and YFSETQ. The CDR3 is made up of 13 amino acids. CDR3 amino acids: CASSFDISYGYTF. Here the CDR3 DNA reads TGCGCCAGCAGCTTCGATATCTCCTATGGCTACACCTTC.

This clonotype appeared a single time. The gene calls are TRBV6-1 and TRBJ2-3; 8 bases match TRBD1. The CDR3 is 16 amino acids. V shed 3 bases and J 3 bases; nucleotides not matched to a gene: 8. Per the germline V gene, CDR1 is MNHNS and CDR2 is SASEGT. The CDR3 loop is CASSDWDRQLTDTQYF. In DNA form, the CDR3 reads TGTGCCAGCAGTGATTGGGACAGGCAACTGACAGATACGCAGTATTTT.

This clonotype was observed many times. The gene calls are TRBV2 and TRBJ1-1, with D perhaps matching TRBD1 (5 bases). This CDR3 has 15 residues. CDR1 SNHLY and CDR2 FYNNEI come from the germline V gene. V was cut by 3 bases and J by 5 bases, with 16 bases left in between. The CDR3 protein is CASSELQGFRTEAFF. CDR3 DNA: TGTGCCAGCAGTGAGTTGCAGGGTTTTCGGACTGAAGCTTTCTTT.

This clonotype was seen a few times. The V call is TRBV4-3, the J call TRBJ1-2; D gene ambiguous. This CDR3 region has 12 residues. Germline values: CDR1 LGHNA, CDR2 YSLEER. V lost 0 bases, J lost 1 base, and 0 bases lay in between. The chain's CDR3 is CASSQDNYGYTF. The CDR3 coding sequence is TGCGCCAGCAGCCAAGATAACTATGGCTACACCTTC.

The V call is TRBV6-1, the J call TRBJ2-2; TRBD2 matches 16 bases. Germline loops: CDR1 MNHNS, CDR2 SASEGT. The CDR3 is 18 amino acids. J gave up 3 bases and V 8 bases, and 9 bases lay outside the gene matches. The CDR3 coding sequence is TGTGCCAGCGGGGTGGGACTAGCGGGGGGGCCGTACACCGGGGAGCTGTTTTTT. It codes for CASGVGLAGGPYTGELFF.

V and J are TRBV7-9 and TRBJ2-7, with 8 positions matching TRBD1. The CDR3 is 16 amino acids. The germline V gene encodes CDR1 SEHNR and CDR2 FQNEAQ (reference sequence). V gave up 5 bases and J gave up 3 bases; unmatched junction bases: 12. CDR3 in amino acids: CASSPKLTGDVYEQYF. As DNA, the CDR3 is TGTGCCAGCAGCCCTAAACTGACAGGGGACGTCTACGAGCAGTACTTC.

CDR3 DNA sequence: TGCGCCAGCAGCTTGGCTGGGGGCGTCGATCAGTTCTTC. Its translation is CASSLAGGVDQFF. The V gene is TRBV5-1, the J gene TRBJ2-1; perhaps TRBD1 as D (6 bases). The length of the CDR3 is 13 residues. V was cut by 0 bases and J by 13 bases, with 14 bases left in between. CDR1 is SGHRS and CDR2 is YFSETQ in the germline V gene.

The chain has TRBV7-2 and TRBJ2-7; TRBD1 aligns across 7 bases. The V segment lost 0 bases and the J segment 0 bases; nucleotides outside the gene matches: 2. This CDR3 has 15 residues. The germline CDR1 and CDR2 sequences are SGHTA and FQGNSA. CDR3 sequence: CASSLAGTASYEQYF. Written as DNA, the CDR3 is TGTGCCAGCAGCTTAGCAGGGACAGCCTCCTACGAGCAGTACTTC.

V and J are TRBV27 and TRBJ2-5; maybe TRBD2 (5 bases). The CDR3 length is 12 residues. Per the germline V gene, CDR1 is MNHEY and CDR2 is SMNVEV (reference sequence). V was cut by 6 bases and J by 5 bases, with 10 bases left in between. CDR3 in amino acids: CASREGLETQYF. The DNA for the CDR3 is TGTGCCAGCAGAGAGGGCCTGGAGACCCAGTACTTC.

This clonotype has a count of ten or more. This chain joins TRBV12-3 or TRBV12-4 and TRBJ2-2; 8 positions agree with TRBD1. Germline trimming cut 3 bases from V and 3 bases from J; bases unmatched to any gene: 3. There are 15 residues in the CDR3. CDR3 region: CASSFSGGDTGELFF. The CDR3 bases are TGTGCCAGCAGTTTTTCAGGGGGCGACACCGGGGAGCTGTTTTTT.

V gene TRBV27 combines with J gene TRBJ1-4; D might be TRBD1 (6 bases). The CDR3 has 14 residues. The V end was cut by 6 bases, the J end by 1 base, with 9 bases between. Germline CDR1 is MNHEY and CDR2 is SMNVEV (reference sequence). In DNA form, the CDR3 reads TGTGCCAGCAGACAGGGCTTAACTAATGAAAAACTGTTTTTT. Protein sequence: CASRQGLTNEKLFF. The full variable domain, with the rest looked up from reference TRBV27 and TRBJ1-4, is EAQVTQNPRYLITVTGKKLTVTCSQNMNHEYMSWYRQDPGLGLRQIYYSMNVEVTDKGDVPEGYKVSRKEKRNFPLILESPSPNQTSLYFCASRQGLTNEKLFFGSGTQLSVL.

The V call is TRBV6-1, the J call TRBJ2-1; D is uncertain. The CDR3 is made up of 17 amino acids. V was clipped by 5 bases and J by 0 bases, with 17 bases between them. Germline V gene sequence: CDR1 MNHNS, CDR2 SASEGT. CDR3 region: CASSPGRLLSSYNEQFF. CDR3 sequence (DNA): TGTGCCAGCAGTCCGGGTAGGCTGTTGAGCTCCTACAATGAGCAGTTCTTC.

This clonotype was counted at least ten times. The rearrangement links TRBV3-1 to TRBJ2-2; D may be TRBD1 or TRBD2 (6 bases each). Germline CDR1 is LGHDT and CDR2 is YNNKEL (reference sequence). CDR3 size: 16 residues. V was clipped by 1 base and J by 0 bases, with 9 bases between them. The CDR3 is CASSQVGGANTGELFF. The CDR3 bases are TGTGCCAGCAGCCAAGTGGGGGGCGCGAACACCGGGGAGCTGTTTTTT. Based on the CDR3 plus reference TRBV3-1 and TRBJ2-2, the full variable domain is DTAVSQTPKYLVTQMGNDKSIKCEQNLGHDTMYWYKQDSKKFLKIMFSYNNKELIINETVPNRFSPKSPDKAHLNLHINSLELGDSAVYFCASSQVGGANTGELFFGEGSRLTVL.

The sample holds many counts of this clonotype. The CDR3 spells CASSTQGAAYEQYF. The CDR3 DNA is TGTGCCAGCAGTACACAGGGGGCTGCCTACGAGCAGTACTTC. The rearrangement links TRBV2 to TRBJ2-7, with 9 positions matching TRBD1. The CDR3 sequence is 14 residues long. Germline lookup yields CDR1 SNHLY and CDR2 FYNNEI. V dropped 5 bases and J dropped 2; count of bases not matched to a gene: 4.

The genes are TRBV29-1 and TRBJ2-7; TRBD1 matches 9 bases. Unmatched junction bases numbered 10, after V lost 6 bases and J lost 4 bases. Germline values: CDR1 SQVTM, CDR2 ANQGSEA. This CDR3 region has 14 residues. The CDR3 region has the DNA TGCAGCGTGGAGACAGGGGGTGGAATTTACGAGCAGTACTTC. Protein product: CSVETGGGIYEQYF.

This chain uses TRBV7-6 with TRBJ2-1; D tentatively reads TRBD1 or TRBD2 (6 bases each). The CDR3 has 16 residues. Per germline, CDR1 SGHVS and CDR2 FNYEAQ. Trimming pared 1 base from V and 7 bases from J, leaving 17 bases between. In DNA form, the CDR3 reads TGTGCCAGCAGCTTAGTTCCGGGGGCCAATACGAATGAGCAGTTCTTC. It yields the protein CASSLVPGANTNEQFF.

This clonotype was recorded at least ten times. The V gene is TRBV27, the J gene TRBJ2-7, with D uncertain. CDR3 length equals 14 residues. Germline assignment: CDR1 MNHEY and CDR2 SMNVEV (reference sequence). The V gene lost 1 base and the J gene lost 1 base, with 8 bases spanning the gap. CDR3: CASSLFGISYEQYF. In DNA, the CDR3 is TGTGCCAGCAGTTTATTTGGCATTTCCTACGAGCAGTACTTC.